The clone carrying this T cell receptor (beta chain) turned up a few times. The antigen remains undetermined. These data are taken from a study of CD8 T cells in ankylosing spondylitis. Study findings and constraints: Eight or nine highly homologous variants formed a TCR beta motif that appeared characteristic of ankylosing spondylitis blood.

Quantitative 5'-RACE with molecular barcodes produced the TCR beta libraries. MiXCR, applied by TCRdb to the 5' RACE reads, yields one record per CDR3 protein. This sample has hundreds of thousands of distinct CDR3 sequences, with about an eighth found just once. Trimming took off 7 bases at V and 6 bases at J, with 11 bases between the two ends. Germline V gene data show CDR1 as SGHRS and CDR2 as YFSETQ. The CDR3 runs to 13 residues. The sequencing sample was made of blood, either unsorted or a sorted T cell fraction (not recorded which). The receptor was derived from a male donor with ankylosing spondylitis. V and J are TRBV5-1 and TRBJ1-6; no firm D call. The DNA for the CDR3 is TGCGCCAGCCGGACCGATTCTAATTCACCCCTCCACTTT. Translating it yields CASRTDSNSPLHF.